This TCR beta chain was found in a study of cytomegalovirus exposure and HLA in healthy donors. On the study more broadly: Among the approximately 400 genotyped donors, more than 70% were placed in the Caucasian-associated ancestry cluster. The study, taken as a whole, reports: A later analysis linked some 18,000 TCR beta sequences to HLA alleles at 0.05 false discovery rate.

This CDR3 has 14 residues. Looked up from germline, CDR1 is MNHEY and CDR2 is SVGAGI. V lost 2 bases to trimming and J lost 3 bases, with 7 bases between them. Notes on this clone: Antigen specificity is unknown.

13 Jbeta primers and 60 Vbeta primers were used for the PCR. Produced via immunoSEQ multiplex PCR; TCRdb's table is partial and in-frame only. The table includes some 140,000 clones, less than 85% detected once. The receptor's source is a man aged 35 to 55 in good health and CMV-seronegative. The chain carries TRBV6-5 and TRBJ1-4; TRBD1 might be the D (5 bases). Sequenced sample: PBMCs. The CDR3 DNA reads TGTGCCAGCAGTTACATGGGGCCTAATGAAAAACTGTTTTTT. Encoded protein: CASSYMGPNEKLFF.